This T cell receptor (beta chain) was sequenced in a study of vaccination and CD4 T cells after COVID-19. Whole-study context: Investigators drew the post-COVID samples a median roughly 96 days after diagnosis, with a range of 35 to 161. No peptide, an HIV-1 Nef pool, or a CEFX pool was what each control culture received.

This clonotype showed up just a few times. Antigen specificity is unknown. The length of the CDR3 is 13 residues. CDR1 is DFQATT and CDR2 is SNEGSKA in the germline V gene (reference sequence). Sequencing of cultured CD4+ T cell DNA used the Oncomine TCR Beta short-read assay. TCRdb used MiXCR to reprocess the PCR reads, holding one entry per CDR3 protein. The table lists about 12,000 distinct CDR3 sequences, over 45% of them singletons. Findings and caveats of the study: Analysis of convalescent patients found that 304 of 307 vaccine-specific clones were spike mono-reactive.

Treatment described: approximately nine-day PBMC culture with coronavirus spike peptide pools or control peptides (ViraFEST assay). The sequenced material came from CD4+ T cells from blood, cultured in vitro. The source of this sequence is a human donor who had recovered from COVID-19. The chain couples TRBV20-1 to TRBJ1-6, with TRBD1 identical over 9 bases. This CDR3 is CSATGGNNSPLHF. CDR3 DNA: TGCAGCGCGACAGGGGGGAATAATTCACCCCTCCACTTT.